This entry concerns a single T cell receptor (beta chain). The sample originates from a study of control samples from healthy donors and cancer patients. Some clones are missing from TCRdb's copy, which holds only in-frame ones; the method was immunoSEQ multiplex PCR. The sample consists of some 150,000 clones, roughly 94% of them appearing once. CDR3 length: 12 amino acids. The V and J ends lost 11 bases and 2 bases, in that order; junction bases with no gene match: 4. From germline, CDR1 is MDHEN and CDR2 SYDVKM. Sequenced sample: PBMCs. The origin of this receptor is a man aged 60 to 75 with colorectal cancer. This rearrangement joins TRBV28 to TRBJ1-1, with 8 bases matching TRBD1. The chain's CDR3 is CALGQGNTEAFF. The CDR3, as DNA: TGTGCCCTCGGACAGGGCAACACTGAAGCTTTCTTT.